The clone carrying this T cell receptor (beta chain) appeared once. The J segment lost 4 bases and the V segment lost 2 bases, leaving 5 bases of the junction unmatched. This CDR3 is built from 15 residues. Looked up from germline, CDR1 is LNHDA and CDR2 is SQIVND (reference sequence). Generated by immunoSEQ multiplex PCR, the TCRdb table keeps only in-frame clones and is missing some. The sample gives around 170,000 clones, roughly nine tenths of which show up once; 1.5% to 2% is in the top ten. These data are taken from a study of blood T cell repertoires in COVID-19. Study at large: Sites in the United States, Italy and Spain provided acute and convalescent COVID-19 samples. The analysed material was cDNA or gDNA that came from T cells, B-cell-depleted T cells, or PBMCs.

The material sequenced was peripheral blood. The source is a young man who had recovered from COVID-19. This chain joins TRBV19 and TRBJ1-5; 7 bases line up with TRBD1. The CDR3 DNA sequence: TGTGCCAGTAGTATATCCCGACAGGGAAATCAGCCCCAGCATTTT. This sequence encodes CASSISRQGNQPQHF.